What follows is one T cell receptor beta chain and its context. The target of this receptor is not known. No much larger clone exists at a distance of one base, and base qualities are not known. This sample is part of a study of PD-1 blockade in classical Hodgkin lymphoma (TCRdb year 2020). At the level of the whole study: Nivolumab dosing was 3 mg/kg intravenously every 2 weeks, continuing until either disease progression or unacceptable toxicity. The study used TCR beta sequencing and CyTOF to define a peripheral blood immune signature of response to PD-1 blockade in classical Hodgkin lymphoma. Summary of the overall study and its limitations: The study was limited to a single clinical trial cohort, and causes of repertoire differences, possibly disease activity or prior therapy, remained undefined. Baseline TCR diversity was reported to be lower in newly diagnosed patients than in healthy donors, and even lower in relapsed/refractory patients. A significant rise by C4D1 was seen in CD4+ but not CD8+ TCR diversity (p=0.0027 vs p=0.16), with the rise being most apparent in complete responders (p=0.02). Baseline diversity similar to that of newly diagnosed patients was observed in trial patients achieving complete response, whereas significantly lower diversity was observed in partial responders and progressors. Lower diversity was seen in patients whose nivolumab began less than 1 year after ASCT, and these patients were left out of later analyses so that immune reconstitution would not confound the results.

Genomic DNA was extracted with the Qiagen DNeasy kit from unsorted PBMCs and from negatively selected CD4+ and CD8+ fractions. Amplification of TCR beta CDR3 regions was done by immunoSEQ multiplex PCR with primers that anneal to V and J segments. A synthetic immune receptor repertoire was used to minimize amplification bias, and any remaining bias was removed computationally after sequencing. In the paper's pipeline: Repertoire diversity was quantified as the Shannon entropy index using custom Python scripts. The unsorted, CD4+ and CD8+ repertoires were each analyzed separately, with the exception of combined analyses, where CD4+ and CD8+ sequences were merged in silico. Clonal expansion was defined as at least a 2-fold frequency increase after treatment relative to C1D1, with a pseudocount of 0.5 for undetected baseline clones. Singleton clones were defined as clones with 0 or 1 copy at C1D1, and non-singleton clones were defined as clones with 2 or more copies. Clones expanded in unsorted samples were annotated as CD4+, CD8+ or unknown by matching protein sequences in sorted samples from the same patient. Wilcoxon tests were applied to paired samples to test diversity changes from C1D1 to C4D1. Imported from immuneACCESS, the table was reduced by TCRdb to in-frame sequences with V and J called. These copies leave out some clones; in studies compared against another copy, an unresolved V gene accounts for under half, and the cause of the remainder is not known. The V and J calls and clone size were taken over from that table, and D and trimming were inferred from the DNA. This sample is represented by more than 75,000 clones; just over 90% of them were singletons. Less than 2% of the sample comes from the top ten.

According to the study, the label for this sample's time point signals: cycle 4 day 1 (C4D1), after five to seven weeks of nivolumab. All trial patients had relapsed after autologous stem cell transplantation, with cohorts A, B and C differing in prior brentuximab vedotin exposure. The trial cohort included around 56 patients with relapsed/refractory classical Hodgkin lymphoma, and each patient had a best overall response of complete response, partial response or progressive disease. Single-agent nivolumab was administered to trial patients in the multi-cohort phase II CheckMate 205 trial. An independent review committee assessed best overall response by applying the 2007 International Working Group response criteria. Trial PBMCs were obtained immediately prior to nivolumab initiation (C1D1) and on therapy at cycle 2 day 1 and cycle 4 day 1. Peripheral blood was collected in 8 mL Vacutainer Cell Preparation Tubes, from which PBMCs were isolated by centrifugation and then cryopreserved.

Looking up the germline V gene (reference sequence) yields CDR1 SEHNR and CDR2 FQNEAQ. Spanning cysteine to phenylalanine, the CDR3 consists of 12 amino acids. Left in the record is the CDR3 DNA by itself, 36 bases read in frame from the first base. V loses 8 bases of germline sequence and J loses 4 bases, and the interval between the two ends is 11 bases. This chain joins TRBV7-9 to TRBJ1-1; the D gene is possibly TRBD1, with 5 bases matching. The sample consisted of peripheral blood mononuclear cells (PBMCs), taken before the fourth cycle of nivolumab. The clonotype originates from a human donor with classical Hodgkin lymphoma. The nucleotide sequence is TGTGCCAGCCTTCGTCAGGGCACTGAAGCTTTCTTT. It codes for CASLRQGTEAFF.